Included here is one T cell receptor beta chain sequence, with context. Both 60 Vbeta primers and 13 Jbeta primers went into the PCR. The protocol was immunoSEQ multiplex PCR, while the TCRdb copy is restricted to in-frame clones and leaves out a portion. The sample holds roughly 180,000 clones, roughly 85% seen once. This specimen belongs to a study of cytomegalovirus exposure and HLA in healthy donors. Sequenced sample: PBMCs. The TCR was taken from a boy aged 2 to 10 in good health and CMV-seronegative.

The CDR3 loop is CASSPPGRGLYEQYF. CDR3 sequence (DNA): TGTGCCAGCTCACCTCCTGGGCGGGGGCTGTACGAGCAGTACTTC. The chain recombines TRBV18 with TRBJ2-7; D might be TRBD2 (7 bases). The germline V gene has CDR1 KGHSH and CDR2 LQKENI. The V end was cut by 3 bases, the J end by 4 bases, with 16 bases between. The CDR3 runs 15 residues. The full variable domain, with the rest looked up from reference TRBV18 and TRBJ2-7, is NAGVMQNPRHLVRRRGQEARLRCSPMKGHSHVYWYRQLPEEGLKFMVYLQKENIIDESGMPKERFSAEFPKEGPSILRIQQVVRGDSAAYFCASSPPGRGLYEQYFGPGTRLTVT.